Each of the 3 T cell receptor beta chains below was sequenced from the same sample in a study of radiotherapy plus CTLA-4 blockade in lung cancer. Repertoires were generated with immunoSEQ multiplex PCR, while TCRdb's copy carries only in-frame clones and drops some. The data contain 56,000 or so clones, around four fifths of them singletons. The sample was peripheral blood, taken from a patient treated with radiotherapy plus ipilimumab. Receptors were obtained from a human donor with non-small cell lung cancer who had a partial response to radiotherapy plus ipilimumab.

J is TRBJ2-5 and V is TRBV5-1; D gene uncertain. The germline CDR1 and CDR2 sequences are SGHRS and YFSETQ. This CDR3 has 14 residues. Trimming removed 0 bases at V and 7 bases at J, with 13 bases between. CDR3: CASSLDLPPRTQYF. CDR3 coding DNA: TGCGCCAGCAGCTTGGATCTTCCCCCCCGGACCCAGTACTTC.

The chain employs TRBV25-1 and TRBJ1-1, with TRBD1 as a possible D gene (6 bases). CDR3 length: 16 residues. The V end lost 6 bases, the J end lost 3 bases, and 20 bases lay between the germline ends. The germline V gene encodes CDR1 MGHDK and CDR2 SYGVNS. CDR3 protein: CASSNDLQGRDTEAFF. The CDR3 bases are TGTGCCAGCAGCAACGATCTACAGGGAAGGGACACTGAAGCTTTCTTT.

V usage is TRBV19 and J usage is TRBJ2-3, with 8 bases that match TRBD2. With V trimmed by 1 base and J by 3 bases, 6 bases remained unmatched. The CDR3 loop spans 16 amino acids. The V gene's germline CDR1 is LNHDA and CDR2 SQIVND (reference sequence). Here the CDR3 DNA reads TGTGCCAGTAGTATAGGAGTAGGACTAGCAACAGATACGCAGTATTTT. It is translated as CASSIGVGLATDTQYF.